This record looks at one TCR beta chain sequence and its context. The antigen is unknown. Sequence at one end of the junction differs from germline and may be a read error. Clinical symptoms, serum thyroxine and TRAb, thyroid ultrasound and orbital computed tomography were used for the diagnoses. The CDR3 has 14 amino acids. Germline-derived CDR1 and CDR2 are LGHDT and YNNKEL (reference sequence). This sample stems from a study of T cells in Graves' hyperthyroidism and ophthalmopathy. Study-wide results and caveats: Blood also held most thyroid clonotypes expanded beyond 0.001.

Authors of the study amplified TCR beta CDR3 regions from RNA transcripts. Using the HTBI primer set, a first-round RT-PCR was run on the TCR CDR3. TCRdb analysed the multiplex PCR reads with MiXCR anew, one entry per CDR3 protein. Found here are roughly 700,000 distinct CDR3 sequences, around 15% of them singletons; the top ten hold around 15%. Sequenced material: blood. V usage is TRBV3-1 and J usage is TRBJ1-3, with TRBD1 identical over 8 bases. The sequence was obtained from a man aged 45 to 65 with Graves' hyperthyroidism. The CDR3 bases are TGTGCCATCAGCTTGACAGGGGACGGAAACACCATATATTTT. It yields the protein CAISLTGDGNTIYF.